Listed here are 5 T cell receptor beta chains from one sample, sequenced in a study of T cell responses to AZD1222 COVID-19 vaccine. The repertoire was sequenced with immunoSEQ multiplex PCR; TCRdb's copy has only in-frame clones and lacks some. The sample lists over 150,000 clones; over 85% were seen once. Sequencing used peripheral blood, obtained 28 days after the second dose of the MenACWY control vaccine. These receptors were taken from an adult who received the MenACWY meningococcal vaccine as a control.

The CDR3 DNA is TGTGCCTGGAGTACACCAGGGAGGATTAACTATGGCTACACCTTC. Its protein is CAWSTPGRINYGYTF. The chain couples TRBV30 to TRBJ1-2; perhaps TRBD1 as D (5 bases). V shed 2 bases and J shed 1 base, with 14 bases lying between them. This CDR3 is 15 amino acids long. In germline, CDR1 is GTSNPN, CDR2 SVGIG (reference sequence).

This clone was detected once. This chain uses TRBV14 with TRBJ1-5; TRBD1 aligns across 11 bases. Germline V gene lookup returns CDR1 SGHDN and CDR2 FVKESK. V lost 4 bases, J lost 6 bases, and 8 bases stayed unmatched. The CDR3 length is 16 residues. As DNA, the CDR3 is TGTGCCAGCAGCCTCGGGACAGGGGGTTCGAGTCAGCCCCAGCATTTT. Protein product: CASSLGTGGSSQPQHF.

This clone was seen once. The V call is TRBV18, the J call TRBJ2-1, with 9 bases matching TRBD2. Germline assignment: CDR1 KGHSH and CDR2 LQKENI. V was clipped by 0 bases and J by 9 bases; unmatched bases: 6. CDR3 length: 15 residues. This chain's CDR3 is CASSPPRGGAGEQFF. The CDR3 DNA reads TGTGCCAGCTCACCACCCCGCGGGGGGGCGGGTGAGCAGTTCTTC. Filled out from reference TRBV18 and TRBJ2-1, the complete variable domain reads NAGVMQNPRHLVRRRGQEARLRCSPMKGHSHVYWYRQLPEEGLKFMVYLQKENIIDESGMPKERFSAEFPKEGPSILRIQQVVRGDSAAYFCASSPPRGGAGEQFFGPGTRLTVL.

In DNA, the CDR3 is TGTGCCAGCAGCCAAGAACTGAGCTCTGGAAACACCATATATTTT. As protein: CASSQELSSGNTIYF. The rearrangement links TRBV3-1 (or the pseudogene TRBV3-2) to TRBJ1-3; D uncertain. Trimming took 0 bases from V and 0 from J, leaving 6 bases between them. The length of the CDR3 is 15 residues. In germline, CDR1 is LGHDT, CDR2 YNNKEL (reference sequence).

The rearrangement uses TRBV6-5 and TRBJ1-4; D is ambiguous. CDR3 length equals 13 residues. Trimming removed 2 bases from V and 5 bases from J, with 6 bases in between. Germline V gene sequence: CDR1 MNHEY, CDR2 SVGAGI. DNA for the CDR3: TGTGCCAGCAGTTACAGGGCAAATGAAAAACTGTTTTTT. The encoded protein is CASSYRANEKLFF.